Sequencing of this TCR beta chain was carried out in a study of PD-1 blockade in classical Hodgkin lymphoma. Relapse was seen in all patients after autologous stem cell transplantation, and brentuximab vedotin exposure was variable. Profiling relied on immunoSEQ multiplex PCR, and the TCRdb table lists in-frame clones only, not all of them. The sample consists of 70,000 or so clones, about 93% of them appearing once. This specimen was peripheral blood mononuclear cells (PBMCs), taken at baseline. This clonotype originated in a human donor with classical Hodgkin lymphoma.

CDR3 nucleotide sequence: TGTGCCAGCAGCTTAAGTAGCGGGAGGGACCAAGAGACCCAGTACTTC. As protein: CASSLSSGRDQETQYF. The chain has TRBV7-6 and TRBJ2-5; 11 nucleotides line up with TRBD2. This CDR3 is 16 amino acids long. Germline CDR1 SGHVS, CDR2 FNYEAQ. With V trimmed by 2 bases and J by 0 bases, 2 bases remained unmatched.